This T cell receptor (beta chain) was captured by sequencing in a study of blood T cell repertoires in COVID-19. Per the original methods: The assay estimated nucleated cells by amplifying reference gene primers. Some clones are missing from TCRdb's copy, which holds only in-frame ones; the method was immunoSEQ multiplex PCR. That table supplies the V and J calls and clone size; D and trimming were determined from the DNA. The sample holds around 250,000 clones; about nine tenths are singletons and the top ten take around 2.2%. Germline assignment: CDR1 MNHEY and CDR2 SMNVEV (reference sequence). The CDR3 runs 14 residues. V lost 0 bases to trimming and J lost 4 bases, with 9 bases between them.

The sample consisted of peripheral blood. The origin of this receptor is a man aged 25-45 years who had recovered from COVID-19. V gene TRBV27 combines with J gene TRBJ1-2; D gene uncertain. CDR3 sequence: CASSLSRESYGYTF. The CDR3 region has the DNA TGTGCCAGCAGTTTATCGCGGGAATCCTATGGCTACACCTTC.